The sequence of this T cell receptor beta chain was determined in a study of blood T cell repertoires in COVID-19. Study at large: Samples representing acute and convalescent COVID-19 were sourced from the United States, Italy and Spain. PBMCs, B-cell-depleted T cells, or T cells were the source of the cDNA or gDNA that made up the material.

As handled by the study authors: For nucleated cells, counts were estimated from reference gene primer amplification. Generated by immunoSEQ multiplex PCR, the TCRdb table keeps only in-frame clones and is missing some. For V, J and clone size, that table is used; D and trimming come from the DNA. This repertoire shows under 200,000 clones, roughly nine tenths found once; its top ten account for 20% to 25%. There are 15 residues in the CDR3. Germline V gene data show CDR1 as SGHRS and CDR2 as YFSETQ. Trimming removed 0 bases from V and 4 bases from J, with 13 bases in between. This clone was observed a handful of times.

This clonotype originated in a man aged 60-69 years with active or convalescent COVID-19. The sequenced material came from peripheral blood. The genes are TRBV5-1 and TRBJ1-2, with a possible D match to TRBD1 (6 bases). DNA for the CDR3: TGCGCCAGCAGCTTGGGCACAGTCAGGGGCTATGGCTACACCTTC. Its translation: CASSLGTVRGYGYTF.